This T cell receptor (beta chain) emerged from a study of blood T cell repertoires in COVID-19. Sequencing used immunoSEQ multiplex PCR; TCRdb keeps in-frame clones, though not all of them. Counted here are about 240,000 clones, around 86% occurring once; the ten biggest clones make up 9.5% to 15%. This clone occurred a few times. The germline V gene has CDR1 LGHNT and CDR2 FRNRAP. V lost 7 bases, J lost 7 bases, and 13 bases stayed unmatched. This CDR3 comprises 15 residues. Material for sequencing was peripheral blood. The V call is TRBV12-5, the J call TRBJ1-2, with 9 bases fitting TRBD1. The sequence was obtained from a woman aged 55 to 70 with active or convalescent COVID-19. This CDR3 reads CASATGGPTFGGYTF. CDR3 DNA: TGTGCTAGTGCGACAGGGGGGCCCACATTTGGTGGCTACACCTTC.